A selection of T cell receptor beta chains follows, all from one sample in a study of cytomegalovirus exposure and HLA in healthy donors. Produced via immunoSEQ multiplex PCR; TCRdb's table is partial and in-frame only. The sample records roughly 120,000 clones, 9.5% being singletons. Sequenced material: PBMCs. Every receptor here comes from a man aged 25-40 years in good health and CMV-seronegative. CDR3s include the opening cysteine and the closing phenylalanine or tryptophan. D genes are given only for firm matches. Clone size is given for some rows only: seen once, a few or many times, or a class if the clone is expanded.

V gene: TRBV10-1; J gene: TRBJ1-1; clone size: .; D gene: .; CDR3 DNA: TGCGCCAGCAGCTCGACCCCGGGGGTACCCATGAACACTGAAGCTTTCTTT; CDR3 protein: CASSSTPGVPMNTEAFF
V gene: TRBV2; J gene: TRBJ2-1; clone size: .; D gene: TRBD2; CDR3 DNA: TGTGCCAGCAGTGAAGATCGCGGGGGGCAGTTCTTC; CDR3 protein: CASSEDRGGQFF
V gene: TRBV4-2; J gene: TRBJ2-3; clone size: .; D gene: TRBD2; CDR3 DNA: TGTGCCAGCAGCCAAGGTTTAGCGGGAGGGCCTGGTACAGATACGCAGTATTTT; CDR3 protein: CASSQGLAGGPGTDTQYF
V gene: TRBV29-1; J gene: TRBJ1-3; clone size: .; D gene: TRBD1; CDR3 DNA: TGCAGCGTTGAGGCATGGACAGGGACCCCTGGAAACACCATATATTTT; CDR3 protein: CSVEAWTGTPGNTIYF
V gene: TRBV15; J gene: TRBJ1-1; clone size: .; D gene: .; CDR3 DNA: TGTGCCACCAGCAGAACAGGGACCTTTGAGGGCACTGAAGCTTTCTTT; CDR3 protein: CATSRTGTFEGTEAFF
V gene: TRBV25-1; J gene: TRBJ2-7; clone size: .; D gene: TRBD1; CDR3 DNA: TGTGCCAGCAGTACGTCAGGGGGATTCTCCTACGAGCAGTACTTC; CDR3 protein: CASSTSGGFSYEQYF
V gene: TRBV28; J gene: TRBJ2-1; clone size: .; D gene: .; CDR3 DNA: TGTGCCAGCGGGGCAGGGATCTATGAGCAGTTCTTC; CDR3 protein: CASGAGIYEQFF
V gene: TRBV28; J gene: TRBJ2-7; clone size: few; D gene: TRBD2; CDR3 DNA: TGTGCCAGCACAGAAAAGACTAGCGGGGTCTACGAGCAGTACTTC; CDR3 protein: CASTEKTSGVYEQYF
V gene: TRBV7-6; J gene: TRBJ1-4; clone size: .; D gene: .; CDR3 DNA: TGTGCCAGCAGCCCCTTCGGTCGGGGGTCGATTAATGAAAAACTGTTTTTT; CDR3 protein: CASSPFGRGSINEKLFF
V gene: TRBV6-1; J gene: TRBJ2-7; clone size: few; D gene: TRBD2; CDR3 DNA: TGTGCCAGCCGGGACTACCCCATCCACGAGCAGTACTTC; CDR3 protein: CASRDYPIHEQYF
V gene: TRBV7-2; J gene: TRBJ1-3; clone size: few; D gene: .; CDR3 DNA: TGTGCCAGCAGCTTACGTCCACAGGCTGGAAACACCATATATTTT; CDR3 protein: CASSLRPQAGNTIYF
V gene: TRBV27; J gene: TRBJ2-4; clone size: .; D gene: .; CDR3 DNA: TGTGCCAGCAGTTCATGGGCAGGGGGAGGCAAAAACATTCAGTACTTC; CDR3 protein: CASSSWAGGGKNIQYF
V gene: TRBV7-9; J gene: TRBJ2-1; clone size: .; D gene: .; CDR3 DNA: TGTGCCAGCAGCTTAGGGTTGAGGGAGCAGTTCTTC; CDR3 protein: CASSLGLREQFF
V gene: TRBV30; J gene: TRBJ1-5; clone size: few; D gene: .; CDR3 DNA: TGTGCCTGGAACGAAGCGGGGGGCAATCAGCCCCAGCATTTT; CDR3 protein: CAWNEAGGNQPQHF
V gene: TRBV5-1; J gene: TRBJ2-1; clone size: few; D gene: TRBD1; CDR3 DNA: TGCGCCAGCAGCTTGCGGGCACAGGGGGCGGGAGACAATGAGCAGTTCTTC; CDR3 protein: CASSLRAQGAGDNEQFF
V gene: TRBV5-1; J gene: TRBJ1-1; clone size: few; D gene: TRBD1; CDR3 DNA: TGCGCCAGCAGCCTCTCAGGGGGGCGCGGGGCTTTCTTT; CDR3 protein: CASSLSGGRGAFF
V gene: TRBV29-1; J gene: TRBJ1-2; clone size: .; D gene: TRBD1; CDR3 DNA: TGCAGCGTCGGGACAGGGAACTCCTATGGCTACACCTTC; CDR3 protein: CSVGTGNSYGYTF
V gene: TRBV14; J gene: TRBJ2-7; clone size: few; D gene: TRBD1; CDR3 DNA: TGTGCCAGCAGCCACAGGGGGACAAGCTACGAGCAGTACTTC; CDR3 protein: CASSHRGTSYEQYF